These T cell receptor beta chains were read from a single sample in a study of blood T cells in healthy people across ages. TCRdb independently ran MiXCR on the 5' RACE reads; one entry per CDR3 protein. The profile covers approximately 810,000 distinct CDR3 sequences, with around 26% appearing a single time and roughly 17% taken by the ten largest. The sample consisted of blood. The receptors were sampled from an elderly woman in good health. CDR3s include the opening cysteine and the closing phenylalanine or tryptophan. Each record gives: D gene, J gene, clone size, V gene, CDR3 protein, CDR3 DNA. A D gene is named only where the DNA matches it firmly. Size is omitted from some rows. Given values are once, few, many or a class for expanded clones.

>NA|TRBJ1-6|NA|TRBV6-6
CASRPQGTNSPLHF
TGTGCCAGCAGGCCACAGGGAACGAATTCACCCCTCCACTTT
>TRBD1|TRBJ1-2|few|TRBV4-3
CASSQEKQGPYGYTF
TGCGCCAGCAGCCAGGAAAAACAGGGGCCCTATGGCTACACCTTC
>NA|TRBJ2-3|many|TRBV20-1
CSARDPGYPQDTQYF
TGCAGTGCTAGAGATCCGGGGTACCCTCAAGATACGCAGTATTTT
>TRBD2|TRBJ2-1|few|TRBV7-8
CASSPGLAAYNEQFF
TGTGCCAGCAGCCCGGGACTAGCGGCGTACAATGAGCAGTTCTTC
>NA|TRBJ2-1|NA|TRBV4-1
CASSPDSINNEQFF
TGCGCCAGCAGCCCGGACAGCATAAACAATGAGCAGTTCTTC
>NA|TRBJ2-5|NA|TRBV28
CASSLPRGSQEAQYF
TGTGCCAGCAGTTTGCCCCGGGGCAGCCAAGAGGCCCAGTACTTC
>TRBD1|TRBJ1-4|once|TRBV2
CASRQGLNEKLFF
TGTGCCAGTCGACAGGGACTTAATGAAAAACTGTTTTTT
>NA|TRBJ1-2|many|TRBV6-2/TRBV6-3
CASSSAANLYGYTF
TGTGCCAGCAGTTCTGCCGCAAACCTCTATGGCTACACCTTC
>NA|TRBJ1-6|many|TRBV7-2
CASSLVSGNSPLHF
TGTGCCAGCAGCTTAGTCTCAGGGAATTCACCCCTCCACTTT
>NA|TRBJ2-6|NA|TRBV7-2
CASSFDRRANVLTF
TGTGCCAGCAGCTTCGACAGGCGGGCCAACGTCCTGACTTTC
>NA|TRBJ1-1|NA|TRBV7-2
CASKSSMNTEAFF
TGTGCCAGCAAAAGTTCCATGAACACTGAAGCTTTCTTT
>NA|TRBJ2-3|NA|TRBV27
CASSLRRDYTQYF
TGTGCCAGCAGCCTTCGGAGGGATTATACGCAGTATTTT
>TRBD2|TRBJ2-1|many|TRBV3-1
CASSLIVRGGPYNEQFF
TGTGCCAGCAGCCTGATAGTGCGGGGGGGACCCTACAATGAGCAGTTCTTC
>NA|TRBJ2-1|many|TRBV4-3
CASSQEWAGAYNEQFF
TGCGCCAGCAGCCAAGAGTGGGCAGGAGCTTACAATGAGCAGTTCTTC
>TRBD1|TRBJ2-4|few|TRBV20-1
CSARRPTGTGGFGNIQYF
TGCAGTGCTCGGCGACCCACCGGGACAGGGGGATTTGGAAACATTCAGTACTTC
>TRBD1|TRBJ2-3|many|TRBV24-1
CATSDTGGTSTDTQYF
TGTGCCACCAGTGACACAGGGGGTACTAGCACAGATACGCAGTATTTT
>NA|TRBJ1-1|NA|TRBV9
CASSVGRGNLNTEAFF
TGTGCCAGCAGCGTAGGACGGGGGAACCTGAACACTGAAGCTTTCTTT
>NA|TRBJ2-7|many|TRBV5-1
CASSLQGYEQYF
TGTGCCAGCAGCTTACAGGGCTACGAGCAGTACTTC
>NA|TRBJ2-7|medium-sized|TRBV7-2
CASSSLRRGYEQYF
TGTGCCAGCAGCTCACTCCGACGGGGCTACGAGCAGTACTTC
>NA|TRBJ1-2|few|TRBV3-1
CASSHVRGGGYTF
TGTGCCAGCAGCCACGTTAGAGGGGGAGGCTACACCTTC
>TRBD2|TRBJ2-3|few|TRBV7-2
CASSVPGLAGIDTQYF
TGTGCCAGCAGCGTGCCGGGACTAGCGGGCATAGATACGCAGTATTTT
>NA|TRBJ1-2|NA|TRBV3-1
CASSQVRRSYGYTF
TGTGCCAGCAGCCAAGTTCGGAGAAGCTATGGCTACACCTTC
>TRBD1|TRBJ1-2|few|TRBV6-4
CASSYAYRDRGTNYGYTF
TGTGCCAGCAGTTACGCCTACCGGGACAGGGGGACTAACTATGGCTACACCTTC
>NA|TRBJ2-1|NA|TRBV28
CASSSRGGDYQTNEQFF
TGTGCCAGCAGTTCCCGAGGCGGAGACTACCAGACTAATGAGCAGTTCTTC
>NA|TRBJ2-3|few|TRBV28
CASSLRPDTQYF
TGTGCCAGCAGTCTCCGACCAGATACGCAGTATTTT
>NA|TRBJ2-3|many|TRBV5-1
CASKGAGGADTQYF
TGCGCCAGCAAGGGCGCGGGCGGAGCAGATACGCAGTATTTT
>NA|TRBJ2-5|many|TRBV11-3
CASSRRAQETQYF
TGTGCCAGCAGCCGCAGGGCTCAAGAGACCCAGTACTTC
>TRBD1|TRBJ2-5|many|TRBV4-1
CASSHLGRGRAQETQYF
TGCGCCAGCAGCCATCTGGGCAGGGGGCGCGCCCAAGAGACCCAGTACTTC
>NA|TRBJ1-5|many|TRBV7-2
CASSLALSNQPQHF
TGTGCCAGCAGCTTAGCACTTAGTAATCAGCCCCAGCATTTT
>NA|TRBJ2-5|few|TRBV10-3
CAISEGPSSSETQYF
TGTGCCATCAGTGAAGGGCCTAGCAGCTCAGAGACCCAGTACTTC
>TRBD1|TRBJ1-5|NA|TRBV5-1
CASSPSRDRGDQPQHF
TGCGCCAGCAGCCCGTCCCGGGACAGGGGGGATCAGCCCCAGCATTTT
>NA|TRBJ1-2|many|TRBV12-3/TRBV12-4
CASSLGADRASGYTF
TGTGCCAGCAGTTTGGGGGCGGACCGTGCGAGTGGCTACACCTTC
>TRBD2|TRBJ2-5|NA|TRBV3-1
CASSQSHLAGTKDEQYF
TGTGCCAGCAGCCAATCCCATCTAGCGGGTACTAAAGATGAGCAGTACTTC
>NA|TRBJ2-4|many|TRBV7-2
CASSLEANIQYF
TGTGCCAGCAGCTTAGAGGCGAACATTCAGTACTTC
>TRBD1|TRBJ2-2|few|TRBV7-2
CASTKQGRTGELFF
TGTGCCAGCACCAAACAGGGGCGAACCGGGGAGCTGTTTTTT
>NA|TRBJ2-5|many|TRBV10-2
CASKQGRKETQYF
TGCGCCAGCAAACAGGGACGGAAAGAGACCCAGTACTTC
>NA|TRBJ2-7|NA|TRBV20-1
CSARDEGTQVSYEQYF
TGCAGTGCTAGAGATGAAGGGACGCAGGTGAGCTACGAGCAGTACTTC
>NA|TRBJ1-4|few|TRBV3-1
CANSQYRDSEKLFF
TGTGCCAACAGCCAATATCGGGACTCGGAAAAACTGTTTTTT
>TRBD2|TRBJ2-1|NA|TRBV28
CASSLPAGGNWGNEQFF
TGTGCCAGCAGTTTACCAGCGGGGGGTAATTGGGGCAATGAGCAGTTCTTC
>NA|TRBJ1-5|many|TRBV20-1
CSARMQGRESNQPQHF
TGCAGTGCTAGAATGCAGGGGAGAGAAAGCAATCAGCCCCAGCATTTT
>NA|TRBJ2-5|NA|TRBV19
CASKDPGVKETQYF
TGTGCCAGTAAAGATCCAGGGGTTAAGGAGACCCAGTACTTC
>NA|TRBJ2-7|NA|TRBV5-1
CASRVGAPSYEQYF
TGCGCCAGCAGGGTAGGGGCTCCGTCCTACGAGCAGTACTTC
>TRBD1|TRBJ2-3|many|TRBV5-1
CASSLLGTGHTDTQYF
TGCGCCAGCAGCTTGTTAGGGACAGGCCACACAGATACGCAGTATTTT
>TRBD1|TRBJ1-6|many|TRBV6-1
CASSAGKTGFGSNSPLHF
TGTGCCAGCAGTGCAGGGAAGACAGGGTTCGGTTCAAATTCACCCCTCCACTTT
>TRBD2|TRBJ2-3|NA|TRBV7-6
CASSLSGTSGGADTQYF
TGTGCCAGCAGCTTATCCGGGACTAGCGGGGGGGCAGATACGCAGTATTTT
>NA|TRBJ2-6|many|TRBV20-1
CSAPTQRGESSGANVLTF
TGCAGTGCTCCTACCCAGAGGGGGGAAAGCTCTGGGGCCAACGTCCTGACTTTC
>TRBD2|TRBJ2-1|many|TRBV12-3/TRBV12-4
CASSLAGGRSNEQFF
TGTGCCAGCAGTCTAGCGGGGGGGCGGAGCAATGAGCAGTTCTTC
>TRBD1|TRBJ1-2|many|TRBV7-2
CASSLVGTGDYGYTF
TGTGCCAGCAGCTTAGTCGGGACAGGGGACTATGGCTACACCTTC